These 20 T cell receptor beta chains came from one sample sequenced in a study of blood T cell repertoires in COVID-19. The assay was immunoSEQ multiplex PCR, and TCRdb's table has in-frame clones only and misses some. Altogether hundreds of thousands of clones are present, approximately 92% being singletons, with the ten largest covering 1.1%. Sequencing input: PBMCs or T cells enriched from blood (not recorded which). These receptors originate from a man aged 30-40 years who had recovered from COVID-19.

The chain has TRBV20-1 and TRBJ2-3, with D perhaps TRBD2 (6 bases). The V gene's germline CDR1 is DFQATT and CDR2 SNEGSKA (reference sequence). The length of the CDR3 is 11 residues. V was shortened by 5 bases and J by 5 bases, with 8 bases between the two germline ends. The CDR3 region has the DNA TGCAGTGCTTTGCGGGGAGATACGCAGTATTTT. Its translation: CSALRGDTQYF.

This clone has a handful of counts. This chain links TRBV6-5 with TRBJ2-7, with a tentative D call TRBD1 (6 bases). Germline V gives CDR1 MNHEY, CDR2 SVGAGI. V was pared by 8 bases and J by 1 base, with 15 bases between. There are 14 residues in the CDR3. The CDR3 loop reads CASWGRDTSYEQYF. In DNA form, the CDR3 reads TGTGCCAGCTGGGGCCGGGACACTTCCTACGAGCAGTACTTC.

V gene TRBV12-3 or TRBV12-4 combines with J gene TRBJ2-7, with D maybe TRBD2 (6 bases). The CDR3 contains 13 residues. Trimming shortened V by 6 bases and J by 3 bases, and 12 bases separated the two germline ends. The CDR3 sequence: CASSPGLNYEQYF. The CDR3 nucleotides are TGTGCCAGCAGCCCTGGACTAAACTACGAGCAGTACTTC.

This clone has only one observation. This chain links TRBV12-5 with TRBJ2-1; D is possibly TRBD2 (10 bases). CDR1 LGHNT and CDR2 FRNRAP come from the germline V gene. V lost 1 base, J lost 4 bases, and 32 bases lay in between. The CDR3 spans 22 residues. The CDR3 DNA reads TGTGCTAGTGGTTTGGCCACCGGGACAGGGCTAGCGGGAGTGAGTAAGTACAATGAGCAGTTCTTC. This encodes CASGLATGTGLAGVSKYNEQFF.

The gene calls are TRBV11-2 and TRBJ1-3; D gene unclear. CDR3 size: 13 residues. Trimming removed 5 bases at V and 1 base at J, with 6 bases between. The germline V gene encodes CDR1 SGHAT and CDR2 FQNNGV. CDR3 amino acids: CASSTVSGNTIYF. DNA of the CDR3: TGTGCCAGCAGCACGGTTTCTGGAAACACCATATATTTT.

The chain uses TRBV7-9 and TRBJ2-4; unclear D gene. From germline, CDR1 is SEHNR and CDR2 FQNEAQ (reference sequence). Deletions cut 1 base from V and 0 bases from J, with 7 bases between. The CDR3 extends over 15 amino acids. The chain's CDR3 is CASSLGDIAKNIQYF. CDR3 coding DNA: TGTGCCAGCAGCTTAGGCGACATAGCCAAAAACATTCAGTACTTC.

The chain recombines TRBV11-3 with TRBJ2-5; TRBD2 agrees at 7 bases. J was trimmed by 4 bases and V by 4 bases; bases with no gene match: 0. Germline CDR1 is SGHNT and CDR2 is YENEEA. The CDR3 consists of 12 residues. This CDR3 reads CASSWGGETQYF. The DNA for the CDR3 is TGTGCCAGCAGCTGGGGGGGAGAGACCCAGTACTTC.

V usage is TRBV6-5 and J usage is TRBJ2-7, with 12 bases matching TRBD1. The V and J ends lost 0 bases and 3 bases, in that order; junction bases with no gene match: 3. The CDR3 is 16 amino acids. Germline CDR1 MNHEY, CDR2 SVGAGI. The CDR3 bases are TGTGCCAGCAGTTACTCGGGACAGGGGGCGGGCTACGAGCAGTACTTC. It specifies CASSYSGQGAGYEQYF.

The chain employs TRBV7-2 and TRBJ2-7, with D possibly matching TRBD1 (5 bases). CDR3 length: 14 amino acids. Germline lookup yields CDR1 SGHTA and CDR2 FQGNSA. Trimming removed 2 bases from V and 6 bases from J, with 14 bases in between. The DNA of the CDR3 is TGTGCCAGCAGCTTAACTCTAAGCACAGGCGAGCAGTACTTC. It is translated as CASSLTLSTGEQYF.

V is TRBV6-5 and J is TRBJ2-3; D not resolved. The CDR3 contains 15 residues. Between the trimmed V and J ends, which lost 5 bases and 0 bases, there was a span of 12 bases. Germline CDR1 MNHEY, CDR2 SVGAGI. CDR3 in DNA: TGTGCCAGCAGTCGGTTTACTTCTAGCACAGATACGCAGTATTTT. It is translated as CASSRFTSSTDTQYF.

DNA of the CDR3: TGTGCCGTGGCCGGGGGAGGAAGTTACAATGAGCAGTTCTTC. It codes for CAVAGGGSYNEQFF. This chain links TRBV7-9 with TRBJ2-1, with D perhaps TRBD2 (6 bases). V was cut by 11 bases and J by 4 bases, with 18 bases left in between. The CDR3 has 14 residues. Germline-derived CDR1 and CDR2 are SEHNR and FQNEAQ (reference sequence). Together with reference TRBV7-9 and TRBJ2-1, the CDR3 gives the full variable domain: DTGVSQNPRHKITKRGQNVTFRCDPISEHNRLYWYRQTLGQGPEFLTYFQNEAQLEKSRLLSDRFSAERPKGSFSTLEIQRTEQGDSAMYLCAVAGGGSYNEQFFGPGTRLTVL.

This chain links TRBV18 with TRBJ2-1; no reliable D call. V lost 3 bases, J lost 0 bases, and 6 bases lay in between. Germline V gene sequence: CDR1 KGHSH, CDR2 LQKENI. The CDR3 length is 14 residues. In nucleotides, the CDR3 is TGTGCCAGCTCACCCGAGCCCTCCTACAATGAGCAGTTCTTC. Translation gives CASSPEPSYNEQFF.

V and J are TRBV24-1 and TRBJ2-3; 10 nucleotides align to TRBD1. The CDR3 runs to 15 residues. Germline loops: CDR1 KGHDR, CDR2 SFDVKD. V gave up 3 bases and J gave up 4 bases; unmatched junction bases: 3. CDR3 loop: CATSDPGQGADTQYF. The CDR3 DNA follows: TGTGCCACCAGTGATCCCGGACAGGGGGCAGATACGCAGTATTTT.

This rearrangement joins TRBV19 to TRBJ1-4; no definite D call. This CDR3 has 17 residues. CDR1 and CDR2 (germline): LNHDA, SQIVND (reference sequence). V lost 1 base, J lost 5 bases, and 17 bases lay in between. The CDR3 protein is CASSIGRAPRTNEKLFF. DNA for the CDR3: TGTGCCAGTAGTATAGGGAGGGCTCCGAGGACCAATGAAAAACTGTTTTTT.

V and J are TRBV28 and TRBJ2-1, with 10 bases identical to TRBD2. CDR3 length equals 15 residues. J lost 2 bases, V lost 6 bases, and 4 bases had no gene match. CDR1 and CDR2 (germline): MDHEN, SYDVKM. The CDR3 is CASSRSGRAYNEQFF. DNA for the CDR3: TGTGCCAGCAGCCGGAGCGGGAGGGCCTACAATGAGCAGTTCTTC.

The chain is built from TRBV7-2 and TRBJ2-7, with unresolved D. The CDR3 extends over 13 amino acids. With 2 bases removed from V and 2 bases from J, the gap between germline ends came to 7 bases. Per the germline V gene, CDR1 is SGHTA and CDR2 is FQGNSA. CDR3 nucleotide sequence: TGTGCCAGCAGCTTACGTCAGACCTACGAGCAGTACTTC. Its protein product is CASSLRQTYEQYF.

This chain links TRBV6-5 with TRBJ2-7; a possible D gene is TRBD1 (6 bases). CDR1 MNHEY and CDR2 SVGAGI come from the germline V gene. The V and J ends lost 6 bases and 3 bases respectively, with 9 bases between them. This CDR3 is built from 12 residues. Here the CDR3 DNA reads TGTGCCAGCAGGGGGGCGATCTACGAGCAGTACTTC. It is translated as CASRGAIYEQYF.

This chain joins TRBV4-2 and TRBJ2-7, with D perhaps TRBD2 (5 bases). Germline V gene sequence: CDR1 LGHNA, CDR2 YNFKEQ. V lost 1 base to trimming and J lost 3 bases, with 22 bases between them. CDR3 length: 18 residues. The CDR3 nucleotides are TGTGCCAGCAGCCAAGGTGATTCGCGTCGTGGGAGTAGCTACGAGCAGTACTTC. Protein: CASSQGDSRRGSSYEQYF.

This sequence joins TRBV5-1 and TRBJ2-5; TRBD1 might be the D (6 bases). Germline V gene sequence: CDR1 SGHRS, CDR2 YFSETQ. The CDR3 consists of 13 residues. Trimming removed 7 bases from V and 5 bases from J, with 15 bases in between. CDR3 amino acids: CASAPGEWETQYF. CDR3 in DNA: TGCGCCAGCGCCCCAGGGGAGTGGGAGACCCAGTACTTC.

The CDR3 loop is CASSSGGQGAVGETQYF. The CDR3 nucleotides are TGTGCCAGCAGCTCCGGCGGACAGGGGGCGGTAGGAGAGACCCAGTACTTC. The chain carries TRBV5-5 and TRBJ2-5, with 11 bases lining up with TRBD1. The CDR3 covers 17 residues. Trimming took 3 bases from V and 4 from J; bases not matched to a gene: 11. Germline CDR1 is SGHKS and CDR2 is YYEKEE (reference sequence).